This TCR beta chain derives from a study of identical twins listed by TCRdb under 2016. With respect to the entire study: To test whether fetal clonotypes persist, this study deep-sequenced TCR alpha and beta repertoires from monozygotic twins, from unrelated adults of various ages, and from cord blood. To rule out contamination, the twin experiments were replicated at different times with different library preparation protocols.

The research as a whole found: Out-of-frame TCR alpha sharing in monozygotic twins was systematically underestimated by recombination models, whereas sharing between unrelated individuals was in agreement with the recombination models. Compared with coincidental sharing between unrelated individuals, out-of-frame TCR alpha sequences shared between twins had an excess of sequences with low generation probability. Excess twin sharing in beta out-of-frame sequences was weaker because fewer shared sequences lowered the signal-to-noise ratio. Zero-insertion analyses could be partly confounded by invariant T cells such as MAIT and iNKT, although diverse VJ usage argued against such confounding for most clonotypes. Because the same donors could not be followed over many years, conclusions were based on cross-sectional statistical analysis. Fewer insertions were carried by abundant cord blood beta clonotypes, a similar but weaker trend appeared in young adult naive repertoires, and no such trend appeared in memory repertoires.

Library preparation was by 5' RACE. The instrument given in TCRdb is Illumina HiSeq 2000. A universal primer binding site was introduced by template switching, and a unique molecular identifier was present in the final cDNA, enabling accurate counting of TCR cDNA molecules. Specific primers in the conserved constant-segment region were used to synthesize first-strand cDNA for TCR alpha and beta chains. To control for contamination, each cDNA library was double barcoded with a SMART-Mk sample barcode plus Illumina barcodes. TruSeq adapter sequences and Illumina sample barcodes were added in two successive PCR steps. Sequencing of the TCR alpha and beta cDNA libraries was done on the Illumina HiSeq platform using custom primers. From the authors' description of their analysis: MiGEC was used to process raw reads and extract unique molecular identifiers, and MiXCR was used to find CDR3 positions. For each individual, recombination models were inferred using an EM algorithm with the repgenHMM and IGoR tools. Shared clonotypes were analyzed with the tcR package in R, and sharing was normalized by the product of cloneset sizes. Out-of-frame nonproductive sequences were analyzed to study raw recombination free of thymic and clonal selection effects. TCRdb's own reprocessing of the public reads used fastp at Q25 and MiXCR and kept productive beta chains. Identical CDR3 proteins give one entry, which carries the most common genes and DNA. The V and J calls, along with clone size, are taken from TCRdb and not from the paper's own processing. This sample is represented by approximately 630,000 distinct CDR3 sequences; around 7.4% of them were singletons. Of the sample, 1.6% is held by the ten largest clones.

As concerns this clonotype: The specificity of this receptor is unknown. No base-level quality is on record; no much larger clone is a single base apart.

Only healthy Caucasian donors were included. The twin cohort comprised three pairs of female monozygotic twins, all aged roughly 18 to 30 years. Peripheral blood mononuclear cells were the source from which RNA for the TCR libraries was isolated. These data were also reused for a study on yellow fever vaccine responses in identical twins. The second study, in turn, reports: The authors reported that the T cell response to vaccination in identical twins appeared partly convergent and partly personalized. Focusing on identical twins, the study followed the T cell clones that responded to the vaccine, and did so with precision.

Sequencing used PBMCs. This clonotype was sampled from a woman between 18 and 29 years old in good health.

In nucleotides, the sequence is TGTGCCAGCAGCGTAGGAACTAGCCTGTACCAAGAGACCCAGTACTTC. This yields the protein CASSVGTSLYQETQYF. The V and J genes are TRBV9 and TRBJ2-5, and perhaps TRBD2 as D gene, on 6 matching bases. The CDR3 measures 16 amino acids from cysteine to phenylalanine. Just the 48-base CDR3 DNA is kept, in frame starting at base 1. CDR1 and CDR2, looked up from the germline V gene, are SGDLS and YYNGEE. V was cut back by 0 bases and J by 0 bases, leaving a gap of 12 bases between them.